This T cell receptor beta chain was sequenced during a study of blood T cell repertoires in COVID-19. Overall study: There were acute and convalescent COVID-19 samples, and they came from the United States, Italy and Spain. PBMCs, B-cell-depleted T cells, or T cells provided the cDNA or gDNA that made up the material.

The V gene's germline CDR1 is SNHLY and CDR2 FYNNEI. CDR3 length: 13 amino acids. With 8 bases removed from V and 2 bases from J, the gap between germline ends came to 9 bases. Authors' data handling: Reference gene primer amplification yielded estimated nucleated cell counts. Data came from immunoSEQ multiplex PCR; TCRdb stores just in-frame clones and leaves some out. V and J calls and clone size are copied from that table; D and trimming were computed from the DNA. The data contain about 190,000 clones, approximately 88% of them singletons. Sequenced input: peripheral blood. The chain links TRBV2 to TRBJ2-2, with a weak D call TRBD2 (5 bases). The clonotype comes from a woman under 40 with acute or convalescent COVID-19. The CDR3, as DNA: TGTGCCAGCGACGGGATTAACACCGGGGAGCTGTTTTTT. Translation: CASDGINTGELFF.